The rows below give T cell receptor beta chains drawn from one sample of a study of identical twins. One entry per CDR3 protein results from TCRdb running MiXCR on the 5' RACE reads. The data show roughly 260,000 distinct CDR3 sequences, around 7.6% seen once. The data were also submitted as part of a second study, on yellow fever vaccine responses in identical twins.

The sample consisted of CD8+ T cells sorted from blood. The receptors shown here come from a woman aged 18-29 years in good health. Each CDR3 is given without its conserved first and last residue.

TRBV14	ASSPLGSALSYNEQF
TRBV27	ASSSVGFRSPLH
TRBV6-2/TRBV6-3	ASSYGRDSTNEKLF
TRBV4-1	ASSQDYTVGSSEKLF
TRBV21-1	ASDEEVRNTEAF
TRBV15	ATSREGLADTQY
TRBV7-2	ASSSGCNEQF
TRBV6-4	ASSDPTGASGYT
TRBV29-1	SVGQTKETQY
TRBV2	ARSNRKGGTLWADTQY
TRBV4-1	ASSRETTRETQY
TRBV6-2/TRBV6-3	ASSTGTRSTGELF
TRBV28	ASSFPFLGGPHTGELF
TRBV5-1	ASSPPGGSYNEQF
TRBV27	AISQGGFLTDTQY
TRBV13	ASSAGTGLETQY
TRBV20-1	SALGQGGYEQY
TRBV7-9	ASSLPGTGIYEQY
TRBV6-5	ASSSTSANYGYT
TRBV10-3	AISDRLNTEAF
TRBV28	ASRTGTGNTEAF
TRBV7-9	ASSPQQEKNIQY
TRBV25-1	ASSDFGWTEAF
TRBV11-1	ASSLGRMRVDTQETQY
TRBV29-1	SVEWPQREGHEQF
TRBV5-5	ASSSLLGDTQY
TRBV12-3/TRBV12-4	ASSLGLAVS
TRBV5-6	ASSLGQVEDYT
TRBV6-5	ASSYSLAGYEQF
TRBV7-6	ASTPSGGPTREQF
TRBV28	ASSFGLAGDEQY
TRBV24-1	ATSGTPGQGSYNEQF
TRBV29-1	SVWTGGEQY
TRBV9	ASSPGGPNTEAF
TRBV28	ASSLFTGGIQETQY
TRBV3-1	ASSLDIADPFQF
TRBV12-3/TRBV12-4	ASSPITGGEETQY
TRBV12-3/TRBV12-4	ASSSGTGVYNEQF
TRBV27	ASSPPQLNTEAF
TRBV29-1	SVEETGIGEQF
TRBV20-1	SAKGAAENQPQH
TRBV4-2	ASSPVPGTGAGESGRSYEQY
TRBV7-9	ASSLPTSGNYNEQF
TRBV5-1	ASSKNRGTDTQY
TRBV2	ASNSARLAGGTDTQY
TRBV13	ASSTRQARDTQY
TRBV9	ASSASGQRTYEQY
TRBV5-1	ASMEREGYNEQF
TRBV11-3	ASSLPSGFSYNEQF
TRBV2	ASTEPGQGAGELF
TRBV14	ASSQDYRGTQY
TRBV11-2	ASSLGFQETQY
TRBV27	ASSLRQGSWNTEAF